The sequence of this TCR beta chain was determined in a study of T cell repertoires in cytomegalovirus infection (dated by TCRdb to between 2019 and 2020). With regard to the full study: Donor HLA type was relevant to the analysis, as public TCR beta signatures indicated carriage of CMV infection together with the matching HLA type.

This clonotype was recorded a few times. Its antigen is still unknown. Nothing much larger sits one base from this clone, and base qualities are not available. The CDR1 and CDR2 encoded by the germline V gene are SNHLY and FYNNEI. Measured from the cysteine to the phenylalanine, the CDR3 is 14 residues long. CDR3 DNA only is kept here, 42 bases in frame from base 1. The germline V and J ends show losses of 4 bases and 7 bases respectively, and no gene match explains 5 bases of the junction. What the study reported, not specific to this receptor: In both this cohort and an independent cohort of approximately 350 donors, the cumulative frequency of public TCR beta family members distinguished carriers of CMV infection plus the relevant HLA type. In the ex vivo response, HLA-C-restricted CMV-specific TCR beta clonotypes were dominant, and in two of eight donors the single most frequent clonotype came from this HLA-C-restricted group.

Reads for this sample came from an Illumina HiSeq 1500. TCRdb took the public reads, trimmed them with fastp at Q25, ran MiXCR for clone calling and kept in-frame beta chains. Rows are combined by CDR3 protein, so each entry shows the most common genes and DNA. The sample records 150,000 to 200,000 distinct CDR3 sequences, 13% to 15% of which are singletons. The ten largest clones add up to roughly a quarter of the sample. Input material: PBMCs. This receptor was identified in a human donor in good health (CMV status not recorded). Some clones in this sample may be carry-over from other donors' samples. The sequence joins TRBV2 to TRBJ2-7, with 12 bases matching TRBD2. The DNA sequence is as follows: TGTGCCAGCAGTGGACTAGCGGGGGCCCGGGAGCAGTACTTC. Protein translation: CASSGLAGAREQYF.